One T cell receptor beta chain is described in this entry. Its antigen is not yet known. No base quality information exists; no much larger clone differs at one position. At diagnosis, tumor, uninvolved tumor-adjacent lung and peripheral blood were collected and then preserved as a mix of FFPE and fresh-frozen material. For TCR repertoire profiling, the blood samples were analyzed as peripheral blood mononuclear cells. This record comes from a study of T cells in localized non-small cell lung cancer (dated by TCRdb to about 2020). With respect to the entire study: The study analyzed T cell repertoires of about 230 early-stage NSCLC patients, comparing tumors and uninvolved tumor-adjacent lungs. NSCLC patients had a mean age of around 61 years, and 129 were male and nearly 110 female. The cohort consisted of approximately 220 treatment-naive NSCLC patients whose localized lung tumors had been resected.

Overall study results and their limits: The highest T cell clonality was observed in uninvolved tumor-adjacent lung, where clonality exceeded that of tumor, suggesting that antigenic responses were more focused in uninvolved tumor-adjacent lung. Because multi-region tumor sequencing was not performed, intratumor heterogeneity could not be ruled out. A median of 57 of the top 100 tumor clones turned up in the paired uninvolved adjacent lung, and 25 to 30 of those clones also ranked among the top 100 of that same adjacent lung. Longer overall survival was associated with higher blood T cell density, whereas shorter survival was associated with higher adjacent-lung clonality. Because of the exploratory design, TCR variables were selected using unadjusted p-values without false-discovery rate correction.

Trimming at the junction amounts to 3 bases on V and 0 bases on J, and the germline ends lie 6 bases apart. Looking up the germline V gene (reference sequence) yields CDR1 LNHDA and CDR2 SQIVND. The CDR3 covers 14 residues, taking in both the cysteine and the phenylalanine. The kept DNA is CDR3 alone, 42 bases in frame from the first base. The immunoSEQ Assay was used to sequence TCR beta CDR3 regions from DNA. Under the source paper's analysis protocol: To compute T cell density, TCR beta template counts were normalized to usable DNA, which was estimated by amplifying housekeeping genes. Richness was estimated with the preseqR package, extrapolating to 400,000 templates for PBMC samples and 120,000 templates for tissue samples. Clonality was defined by subtracting Pielou's evenness from one. To identify tissue-enriched TCRs, differential abundance testing was run on productive amino-acid clonotypes with a minimum total count of 5 and an alpha of 0.1. The Jaccard Index and the Morisita Overlap Index were used to quantify repertoire overlap between compartments. TCR beta CDR3s were clustered by GLIPH together with public tetramer-defined viral CDR3s, and at least three viral sequences plus V-gene enrichment were required for viral motifs. TCRdb carries this immuneACCESS record with in-frame sequences only. Its versions omit some clonotypes, under half of them owing to an unresolved V gene in the studies checked, with the rest unexplained. The DNA was the basis for D and trimming; V, J and clone size are from that table. The sample table lists tens of thousands of clones, roughly 87% of them with a count of one. In total, the top ten clones hold 15% to 20% of the sample.

The sequence was obtained from a man aged 35 to 69 with stage III lung adenocarcinoma. Sequencing used peripheral blood mononuclear cells, obtained before any cancer treatment. The chain is assembled from TRBV19 and TRBJ1-3; the D gene cannot be named for sure. The sequenced DNA is TGTGCCAGTAGTATTTCTGACTCTGGAAACACCATATATTTT. Its product reads: CASSISDSGNTIYF.